The 27 T cell receptor beta chains presented below share a single source sample, sequenced in a study of naive and memory T cell subsets. The beta constant-region primer was an equimolar mix of two oligonucleotides covering TRBC1 and TRBC2. TCRdb re-analysed the UMI-ligation and nested PCR reads in MiXCR, keeping a single row per CDR3 protein. The data hold 130,000 to 150,000 distinct CDR3 sequences, with around 15% observed a single time. Material: naive CD4+ T cells from blood. These receptors all come from a human donor in good health.

The gene calls are TRBV5-1 and TRBJ2-3; D is perhaps TRBD2 (6 bases). The CDR3 is made up of 14 amino acids. The V end was cut by 10 bases, the J end by 6 bases, with 21 bases between. Germline assignment: CDR1 SGHRS and CDR2 YFSETQ. The CDR3 nucleotides read TGCGCCGGCCGCTGGGGGGAGGCCTCGGATACGCAGTATTTT. This gives the protein CAGRWGEASDTQYF.

V usage is TRBV28 and J usage is TRBJ2-1; 9 bases agree with TRBD2. Germline assignment: CDR1 MDHEN and CDR2 SYDVKM. V shed 5 bases and J 0 bases; nucleotides not matched to a gene: 5. This CDR3 spans 16 amino acids. The CDR3 coding sequence is TGTGCCAGCAGTGACACTAGCGGGCCCTCCTACAATGAGCAGTTCTTC. It codes for CASSDTSGPSYNEQFF.

This clonotype was counted a few times. The chain uses TRBV11-2 and TRBJ2-7; 9 nucleotides agree with TRBD2. The V gene end was trimmed by 8 bases and the J gene end by 2 bases; junction bases not matched to a gene: 7. The CDR3 length is 14 residues. The V gene's germline CDR1 is SGHAT and CDR2 FQNNGV. CDR3 region: CASGRAGGAYEQYF. The DNA for the CDR3 is TGTGCCAGCGGGAGAGCGGGGGGCGCCTACGAGCAGTACTTC.

This clonotype was observed a few times. One end of the junction fails to match germline, which may point to a read error. The gene calls are TRBV5-1 and TRBJ1-1; tentatively, D is TRBD1 (5 bases). This CDR3 region has 13 residues. Germline V gives CDR1 SGHRS, CDR2 YFSETQ. The CDR3 region has the DNA TGCGCCAGCAGCTTGGGGGGGAACGCTGAAGCTTTCTTT. This gives the protein CASSLGGNAEAFF.

The chain carries TRBV3-1 and TRBJ2-1; 8 nucleotides match TRBD2. Germline CDR1 and CDR2: LGHDT and YNNKEL (reference sequence). This CDR3 has 14 amino acids. J was trimmed by 13 bases and V by 1 base; bases with no gene match: 9. CDR3 in DNA: TGTGCCAGCAGCCAAGGGGTTGTGGGGACTAGTCAGTTCTTC. This translates into CASSQGVVGTSQFF.

The rearrangement links TRBV5-5 to TRBJ1-2; D uncertain. The length of the CDR3 is 15 residues. The V and J ends lost 3 bases and 8 bases respectively, with 20 bases between them. CDR1 is SGHKS, CDR2 YYEKEE, per germline (reference sequence). CDR3 nucleotide sequence: TGTGCCAGCAGCTCCCCCCCTGGCGCGGGAGGAGGCTACACCTTC. It encodes CASSSPPGAGGGYTF.

This clonotype turned up a few times. The CDR3 loop reads CASSLYSGEETQYF. In DNA form, the CDR3 reads TGCGCCAGCAGCTTGTACAGCGGAGAAGAGACCCAGTACTTC. V gene TRBV5-1 combines with J gene TRBJ2-5; tentatively, D is TRBD2 (5 bases). Between the trimmed V and J ends, which lost 1 base and 3 bases, there was a span of 10 bases. CDR1 is SGHRS and CDR2 is YFSETQ in the germline V gene. This CDR3 is 14 amino acids long.

This clonotype came up a few times. The chain has TRBV7-9 and TRBJ2-4; D may be TRBD2 (6 bases). Germline loops: CDR1 SEHNR, CDR2 FQNEAQ (reference sequence). V shed 8 bases and J shed 9 bases, with 17 bases lying between them. The CDR3 runs to 13 residues. The CDR3: CASGPEEGSIQYF. DNA of the CDR3: TGTGCCAGCGGACCTGAGGAGGGGTCCATTCAGTACTTC. The full variable domain, in which reference TRBV7-9 and TRBJ2-4 provide the parts outside the CDR3, is DTGVSQNPRHKITKRGQNVTFRCDPISEHNRLYWYRQTLGQGPEFLTYFQNEAQLEKSRLLSDRFSAERPKGSFSTLEIQRTEQGDSAMYLCASGPEEGSIQYFGAGTRLSVL.

This clonotype turned up a few times. This chain links TRBV6-5 with TRBJ2-1, with 7 nucleotides matching TRBD2. CDR1 MNHEY and CDR2 SVGAGI come from the germline V gene. V was pared by 6 bases and J by 6 bases, with 2 bases of the junction left unmatched. The CDR3 has 12 residues. CDR3 in DNA: TGTGCCAGCAGGAGGACTAGCAATGAGCAGTTCTTC. This sequence encodes CASRRTSNEQFF.

The chain couples TRBV10-3 to TRBJ1-5; D is unresolved. The CDR3 is 17 residues long. The V and J ends lost 0 bases and 0 bases respectively, with 12 bases between them. CDR1 is ENHRY, CDR2 SYGVKD, per germline. In nucleotides, the CDR3 is TGTGCCATCAGTGAGTCGATTGGTGGGCCTAGCAATCAGCCCCAGCATTTT. Amino acids: CAISESIGGPSNQPQHF.

This clonotype was seen only a few times. V gene TRBV7-9 combines with J gene TRBJ1-2, with D perhaps matching TRBD1 (5 bases). The CDR3 consists of 14 residues. Germline CDR1 and CDR2: SEHNR and FQNEAQ (reference sequence). Trimming left V 5 bases short and J 5 bases short, with 15 bases between. The CDR3 loop is CASSPSGGIYGYTF. The CDR3 DNA sequence: TGTGCCAGCAGCCCGAGTGGGGGAATATATGGCTACACCTTC.

This clonotype was seen a handful of times. J is TRBJ2-1 and V is TRBV25-1; maybe TRBD1 (5 bases). Germline V gives CDR1 MGHDK, CDR2 SYGVNS. The CDR3 contains 11 residues. The V end lost 10 bases, the J end lost 10 bases, and 14 bases lay between the germline ends. DNA for the CDR3: TGTGCCATTCAAATAGGGGTCGAGCAGTTCTTC. As protein: CAIQIGVEQFF.

The chain couples TRBV18 to TRBJ2-1; D possibly matches TRBD1 or TRBD2 (5 bases each). This CDR3 has 15 residues. CDR1 KGHSH and CDR2 LQKENI come from the germline V gene. V was pared by 5 bases and J by 8 bases, with 19 bases between. CDR3 region: CASSSGTPIRDEQFF. The CDR3 DNA follows: TGTGCCAGCTCATCTGGGACCCCGATCCGGGATGAGCAGTTCTTC.

The chain joins TRBV29-1 to TRBJ1-1; no clear D. V was trimmed by 8 bases and J by 1 base, leaving 14 bases between them. CDR3 length: 13 residues. The germline gives CDR1 SQVTM, CDR2 ANQGSEA. The CDR3 sequence: CSHSSGGNTEAFF. CDR3 DNA sequence: TGCAGCCACTCTTCTGGTGGGAACACTGAAGCTTTCTTT.

The chain couples TRBV3-1 to TRBJ1-2; no reliable D call. The germline V and J ends were trimmed by 2 bases and 8 bases, with 18 bases remaining between them. The germline V gene encodes CDR1 LGHDT and CDR2 YNNKEL (reference sequence). CDR3 length equals 15 residues. CDR3 loop: CASSQLDGRDYGYTF. Written as DNA, the CDR3 is TGTGCCAGCAGCCAATTAGACGGGAGGGATTACGGCTACACCTTC.

The chain employs TRBV7-9 and TRBJ2-3; tentative D call: TRBD1 (6 bases). In germline, CDR1 is SEHNR, CDR2 FQNEAQ (reference sequence). The CDR3 contains 16 residues. V lost 1 base and J 0 bases, leaving 11 bases between the germline ends. The CDR3 region has the DNA TGTGCCAGCAGCTTAGTACCGGGGACAAGCACAGATACGCAGTATTTT. Translation: CASSLVPGTSTDTQYF.

The chain couples TRBV2 to TRBJ1-1; D might be TRBD1 (6 bases). The germline CDR1 and CDR2 sequences are SNHLY and FYNNEI. Trimming took off 4 bases at V and 7 bases at J, with 19 bases between the two ends. CDR3 size: 15 residues. The CDR3 DNA follows: TGTGCCAGCAGTGGGGCAATCCGGACAGCCATTGAAGCTTTCTTT. Translation: CASSGAIRTAIEAFF.

This clonotype occurred a few times. Written as DNA, the CDR3 is TGTGCCAGCAGTTATGGGGTAGCCGATACGCAGTATTTT. This codes for CASSYGVADTQYF. The V call is TRBV6-5, the J call TRBJ2-3; D ambiguous. Looked up from germline, CDR1 is MNHEY and CDR2 is SVGAGI. The germline V and J ends were trimmed by 3 bases and 6 bases, with 10 bases remaining between them. The CDR3 contains 13 residues.

In its sample, this clonotype was seen a few times. The chain uses TRBV5-1 and TRBJ2-1; D is unresolved. The germline gives CDR1 SGHRS, CDR2 YFSETQ. CDR3 length: 11 residues. V was clipped by 0 bases and J by 10 bases, with 5 bases between them. The CDR3 DNA is TGCGCCAGCAGCTTGGCTGGCGAGCAGTTCTTC. Translating gives CASSLAGEQFF.

The chain recombines TRBV9 with TRBJ2-1; 7 nucleotides match TRBD2. The CDR3 spans 14 residues. The germline gives CDR1 SGDLS, CDR2 YYNGEE. The ends lost 7 bases at V and 3 bases at J; junction bases unmatched: 7. CDR3 sequence reads: CASDPGTNYNEQFF. The CDR3 region has the DNA TGTGCCAGCGACCCCGGGACTAACTACAATGAGCAGTTCTTC. The full variable domain, its missing parts supplied by reference TRBV9 and TRBJ2-1, is DSGVTQTPKHLITATGQRVTLRCSPRSGDLSVYWYQQSLDQGLQFLIQYYNGEERAKGNILERFSAQQFPDLHSELNLSSLELGDSALYFCASDPGTNYNEQFFGPGTRLTVL.

A remark on this clonotype: A much larger clone is a single base away; this may be a read error. The rearrangement uses TRBV7-3 and TRBJ2-1; D is perhaps TRBD1 or TRBD2 (5 bases each). Trimming pared 5 bases from V and 2 bases from J, leaving 13 bases between. The CDR3 is 15 amino acids. Germline V gene sequence: CDR1 SGHTA, CDR2 FQGTGA. The CDR3 nucleotides read TGTGCCAGCAGCAAATCCGGGACGACCTACAATGAGCAGTTCTTC. This codes for CASSKSGTTYNEQFF.

This clonotype has a handful of counts. CDR3 in DNA: TGCGCCAGCAGCTCCCTTGAGGACTCAAACAATGAGCAGTTCTTC. It yields the protein CASSSLEDSNNEQFF. The chain has TRBV4-1 and TRBJ2-1; a possible D gene is TRBD2 (5 bases). Trimming took off 5 bases at V and 5 bases at J, with 16 bases between the two ends. Germline V lookup: CDR1 MGHRA, CDR2 YSYEKL. This CDR3 has 15 amino acids.

A few counts support this clonotype. This chain joins TRBV5-4 and TRBJ2-1; weak D call: TRBD2 (5 bases). CDR1 is SGHNT, CDR2 YYREEE, per germline (reference sequence). Trimming removed 4 bases at V and 6 bases at J, with 11 bases between. This CDR3 region has 13 residues. DNA of the CDR3: TGTGCCAGCAGCCTGGACTTCCTCAATGAGCAGTTCTTC. Its translation is CASSLDFLNEQFF.

The genes are TRBV20-1 and TRBJ2-7, with 9 bases that match TRBD1. Trimming took 5 bases from V and 3 from J; bases not matched to a gene: 5. The CDR3 is 13 amino acids. Per germline, CDR1 DFQATT and CDR2 SNEGSKA (reference sequence). CDR3 nucleotide sequence: TGCAGTGCTCCCGGGACAGGGAGCTACGAGCAGTACTTC. Its translation is CSAPGTGSYEQYF.

This chain uses TRBV5-1 with TRBJ1-1; D remains ambiguous. Germline-derived CDR1 and CDR2 are SGHRS and YFSETQ. The CDR3 loop spans 14 amino acids. V was pared by 0 bases and J by 3 bases, with 9 bases between. CDR3 in DNA: TGCGCCAGCAGCTTGGAGCGGTTGGACACTGAAGCTTTCTTT. Translation: CASSLERLDTEAFF.

This clonotype showed up many times. The V gene is TRBV27, the J gene TRBJ1-6, with 9 bases fitting TRBD1. V lost 6 bases to trimming and J lost 10 bases; unmatched junction nucleotides: 10. CDR3 length equals 15 residues. CDR1 MNHEY and CDR2 SMNVEV come from the germline V gene (reference sequence). The CDR3 DNA reads as TGTGCCAGCAGATACCGGGACAGGGCCTTGTCACCCCTCCACTTT. Its protein product is CASRYRDRALSPLHF.

This clonotype occurred a few times. The chain employs TRBV6-2 or TRBV6-3 and TRBJ1-3, with TRBD1 as a possible D gene (5 bases). CDR3 size: 16 residues. Trimming cost V 2 bases and J 4 bases, with 15 bases left between them. CDR1 is MNHEY and CDR2 is SVGEGT in the germline V gene. The CDR3 sequence is CASSYGTGAAGNTIYF. CDR3 bases: TGTGCCAGCAGTTACGGGACGGGAGCCGCAGGAAACACCATATATTTT.